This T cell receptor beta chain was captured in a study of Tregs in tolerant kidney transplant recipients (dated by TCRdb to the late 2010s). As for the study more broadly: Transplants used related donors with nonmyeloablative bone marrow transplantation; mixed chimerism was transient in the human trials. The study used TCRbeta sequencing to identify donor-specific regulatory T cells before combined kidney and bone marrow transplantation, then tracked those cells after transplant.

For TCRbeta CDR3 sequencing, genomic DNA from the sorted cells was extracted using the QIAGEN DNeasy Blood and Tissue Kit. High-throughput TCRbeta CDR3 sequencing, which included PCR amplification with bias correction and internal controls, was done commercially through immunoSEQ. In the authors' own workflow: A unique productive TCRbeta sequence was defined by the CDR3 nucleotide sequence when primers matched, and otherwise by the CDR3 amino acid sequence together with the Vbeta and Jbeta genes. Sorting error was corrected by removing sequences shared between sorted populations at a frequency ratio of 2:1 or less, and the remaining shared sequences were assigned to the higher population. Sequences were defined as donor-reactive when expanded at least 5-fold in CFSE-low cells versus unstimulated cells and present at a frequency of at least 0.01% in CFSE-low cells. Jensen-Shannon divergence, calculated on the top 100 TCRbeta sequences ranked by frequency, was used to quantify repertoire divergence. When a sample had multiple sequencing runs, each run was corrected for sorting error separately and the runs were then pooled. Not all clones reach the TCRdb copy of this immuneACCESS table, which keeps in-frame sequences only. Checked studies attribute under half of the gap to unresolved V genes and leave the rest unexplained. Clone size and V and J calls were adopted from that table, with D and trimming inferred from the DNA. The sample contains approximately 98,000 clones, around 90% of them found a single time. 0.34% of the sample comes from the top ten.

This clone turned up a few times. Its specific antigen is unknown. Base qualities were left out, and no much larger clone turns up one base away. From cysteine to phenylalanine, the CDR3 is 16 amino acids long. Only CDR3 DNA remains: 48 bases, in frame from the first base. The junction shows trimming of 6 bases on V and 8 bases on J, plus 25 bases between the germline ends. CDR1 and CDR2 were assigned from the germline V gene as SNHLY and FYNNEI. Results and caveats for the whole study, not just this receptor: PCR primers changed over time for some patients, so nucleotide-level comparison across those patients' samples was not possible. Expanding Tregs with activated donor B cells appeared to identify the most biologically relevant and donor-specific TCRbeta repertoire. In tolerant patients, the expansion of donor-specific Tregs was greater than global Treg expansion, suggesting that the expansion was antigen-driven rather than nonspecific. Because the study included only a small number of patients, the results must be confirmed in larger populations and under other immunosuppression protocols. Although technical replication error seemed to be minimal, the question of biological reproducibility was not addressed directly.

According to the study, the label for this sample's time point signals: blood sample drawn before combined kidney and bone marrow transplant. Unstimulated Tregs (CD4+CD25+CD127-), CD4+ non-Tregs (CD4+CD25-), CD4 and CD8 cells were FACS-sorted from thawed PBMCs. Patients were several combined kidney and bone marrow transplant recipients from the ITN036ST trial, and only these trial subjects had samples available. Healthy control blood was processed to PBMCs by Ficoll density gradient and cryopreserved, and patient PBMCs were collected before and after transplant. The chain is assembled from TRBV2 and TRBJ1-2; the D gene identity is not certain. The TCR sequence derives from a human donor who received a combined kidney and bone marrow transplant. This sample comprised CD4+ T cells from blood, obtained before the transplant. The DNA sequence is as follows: TGTGCCAGCAGGAGGGAATCCGGACCTCATTCGCGGGGCTACACCTTC. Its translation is CASRRESGPHSRGYTF.